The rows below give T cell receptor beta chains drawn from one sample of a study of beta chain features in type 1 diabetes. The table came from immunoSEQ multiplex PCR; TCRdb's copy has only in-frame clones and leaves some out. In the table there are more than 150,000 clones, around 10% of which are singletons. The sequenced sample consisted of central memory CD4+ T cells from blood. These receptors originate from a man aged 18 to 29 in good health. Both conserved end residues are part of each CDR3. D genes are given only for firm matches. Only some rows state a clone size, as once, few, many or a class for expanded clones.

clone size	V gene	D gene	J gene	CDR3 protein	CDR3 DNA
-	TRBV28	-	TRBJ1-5	CASSLLRVNQPQHF	TGTGCCAGCAGTTTACTCCGGGTCAATCAGCCCCAGCATTTT
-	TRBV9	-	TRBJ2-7	CASSRDGSYEQYF	TGTGCCAGCTCGAGGGACGGCTCCTACGAGCAGTACTTC
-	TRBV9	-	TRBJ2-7	CASSADSYGEGEQYF	TGTGCCAGCAGCGCGGACAGCTACGGGGAGGGCGAGCAGTACTTC
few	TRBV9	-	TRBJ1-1	CASSLRPTEGNTEAFF	TGTGCCAGCAGCCTCCGACCGACGGAGGGGAACACTGAAGCTTTCTTT
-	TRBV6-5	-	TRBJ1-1	CASSYRQRNTEAFF	TGTGCCAGCAGTTACAGACAGCGCAACACTGAAGCTTTCTTT
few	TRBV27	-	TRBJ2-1	CASSSLSAGYNEQFF	TGTGCCAGCAGTTCATTATCGGCAGGGTACAATGAGCAGTTCTTC
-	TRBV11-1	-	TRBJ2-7	CASRHGHQSYEQYF	TGTGCCAGCAGGCATGGGCACCAATCCTACGAGCAGTACTTC
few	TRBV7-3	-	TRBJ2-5	CASSRGHQETQYF	TGTGCCAGCAGCAGGGGCCACCAAGAGACCCAGTACTTC
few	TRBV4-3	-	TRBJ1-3	CASSQEGGNTIYF	TGCGCCAGCAGCCAAGAGGGTGGAAACACCATATATTTT
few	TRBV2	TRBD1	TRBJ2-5	CASSPGGAEETQYF	TGTGCCAGCAGCCCAGGGGGCGCGGAAGAGACCCAGTACTTC
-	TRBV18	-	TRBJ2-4	CASSPPVGALAKNIQYF	TGTGCCAGCTCACCACCGGTAGGGGCCCTAGCCAAAAACATTCAGTACTTC
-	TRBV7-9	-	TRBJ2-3	CASSFDSPSTDTQYF	TGTGCCAGCAGCTTTGACAGCCCCAGCACAGATACGCAGTATTTT
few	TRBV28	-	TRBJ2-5	CASVGPAVETQYF	TGTGCCAGCGTCGGACCAGCCGTAGAGACCCAGTACTTC
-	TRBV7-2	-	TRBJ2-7	CASSSWSSYEQYF	TGTGCCAGCAGCTCGTGGAGCTCCTACGAGCAGTACTTC
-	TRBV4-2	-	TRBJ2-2	CASSQESGQFTGELFF	TGTGCCAGCAGCCAAGAATCGGGCCAGTTCACCGGGGAGCTGTTTTTT
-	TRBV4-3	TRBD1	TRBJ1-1	CASSQDLQGVLGEAFF	TGCGCCAGCAGCCAAGATTTACAGGGGGTCCTCGGTGAAGCTTTCTTT
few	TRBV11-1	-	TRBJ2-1	CASSSWRDNEQFF	TGTGCCAGCAGCTCCTGGAGGGACAATGAGCAGTTCTTC
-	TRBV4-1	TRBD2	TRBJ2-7	CASSQDTSGRFEQYF	TGCGCCAGCAGCCAAGATACCAGCGGGAGATTCGAGCAGTACTTC
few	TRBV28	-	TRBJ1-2	CASSLTGRVNYGYTF	TGTGCCAGCAGTTTAACAGGGAGAGTGAACTATGGCTACACCTTC
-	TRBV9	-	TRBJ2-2	CASSVTGLMNTGELFF	TGTGCCAGCAGCGTAACCGGGCTAATGAACACCGGGGAGCTGTTTTTT
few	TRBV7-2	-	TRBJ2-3	CASSAMKGHLSTDTQYF	TGTGCCAGCAGCGCGATGAAGGGACACCTAAGCACAGATACGCAGTATTTT
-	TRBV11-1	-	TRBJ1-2	CASSSDGYGYTF	TGTGCCAGCAGCTCGGACGGCTATGGCTACACCTTC
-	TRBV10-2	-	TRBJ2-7	CASSEGDYEQYF	TGCGCCAGCAGTGAAGGGGATTACGAGCAGTACTTC
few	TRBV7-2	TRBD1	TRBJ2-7	CASSLAAGGREQYF	TGTGCCAGCAGCTTAGCGGCAGGGGGCCGCGAGCAGTACTTC
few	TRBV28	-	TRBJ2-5	CASGTQETQYF	TGTGCCAGCGGGACACAAGAGACCCAGTACTTC
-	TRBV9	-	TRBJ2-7	CASSVSGSGSYEQYF	TGTGCCAGCAGCGTTTCAGGGTCGGGATCCTACGAGCAGTACTTC
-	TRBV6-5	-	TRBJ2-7	CASSRTVPYEQYF	TGTGCCAGCAGTCGGACAGTCCCCTACGAGCAGTACTTC
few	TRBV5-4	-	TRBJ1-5	CASSLGTSNQPQHF	TGTGCCAGCAGCTTGGGGACTAGCAATCAGCCCCAGCATTTT
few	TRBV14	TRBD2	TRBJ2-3	CASSQVWRGRSTDTQYF	TGTGCCAGCAGCCAAGTATGGCGGGGGAGAAGCACAGATACGCAGTATTTT
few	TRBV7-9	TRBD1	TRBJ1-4	CASSSDRGLGEKLFF	TGTGCCAGCAGCTCCGACAGGGGGTTAGGAGAAAAACTGTTTTTT
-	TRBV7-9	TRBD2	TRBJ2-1	CASSLIAGNYNEQFF	TGTGCCAGCAGCTTAATAGCGGGAAACTACAATGAGCAGTTCTTC
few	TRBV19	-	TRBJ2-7	CASSIAQQPSYEQYF	TGTGCCAGTAGTATAGCCCAGCAGCCCTCCTACGAGCAGTACTTC
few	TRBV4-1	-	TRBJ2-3	CASSQEGTDTQYF	TGCGCCAGCAGCCAGGAGGGCACAGATACGCAGTATTTT
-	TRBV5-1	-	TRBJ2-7	CASSLSPGLNYEQYF	TGCGCCAGCAGCCTATCCCCCGGGCTAAACTACGAGCAGTACTTC
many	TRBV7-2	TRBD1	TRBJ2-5	CASSWGQHQETQYF	TGTGCCAGCAGCTGGGGACAGCATCAAGAGACCCAGTACTTC
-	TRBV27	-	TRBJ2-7	CASSLSAVTDEQYF	TGTGCCAGCAGTTTATCGGCCGTCACGGACGAGCAGTACTTC
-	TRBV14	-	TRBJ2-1	CASGPSGSYNEQFF	TGTGCCAGCGGGCCCTCGGGCTCCTACAATGAGCAGTTCTTC
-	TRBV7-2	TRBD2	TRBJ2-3	CASVLAGRTDTQYF	TGTGCCAGCGTACTAGCGGGACGCACAGATACGCAGTATTTT
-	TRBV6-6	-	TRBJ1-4	CASSGSTRREKLFF	TGTGCCAGCAGCGGGTCAACCCGCAGGGAAAAACTGTTTTTT
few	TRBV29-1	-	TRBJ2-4	CSVEIVNRAPAKNIQYF	TGCAGCGTTGAAATAGTTAACAGAGCCCCAGCCAAAAACATTCAGTACTTC
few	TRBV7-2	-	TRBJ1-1	CASSQGRVTRDTEAFF	TGTGCCAGCAGCCAGGGGCGCGTAACGAGGGACACTGAAGCTTTCTTT
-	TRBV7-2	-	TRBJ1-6	CASTRGTGTSWSPLHF	TGTGCCAGCACCCGCGGCACAGGGACATCGTGGTCACCCCTCCACTTT
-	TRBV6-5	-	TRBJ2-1	CASSYDGYNEQFF	TGTGCCAGCAGTTACGACGGGTACAATGAGCAGTTCTTC
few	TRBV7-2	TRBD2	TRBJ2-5	CASSWTSGSQETQYF	TGTGCCAGCAGCTGGACTAGCGGGAGCCAAGAGACCCAGTACTTC
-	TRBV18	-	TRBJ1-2	CASSPTSYGYTF	TGTGCCAGCTCACCTACAAGCTATGGCTACACCTTC
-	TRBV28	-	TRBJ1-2	CASSTSGAQGYTF	TGTGCCAGCAGTACGAGTGGGGCGCAGGGCTACACCTTC
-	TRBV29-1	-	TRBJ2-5	CSVVRDTGETQYF	TGCAGCGTTGTCCGCGATACGGGCGAGACCCAGTACTTC
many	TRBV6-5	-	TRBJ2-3	CASSSRTDTQYF	TGTGCCAGCAGTTCCCGGACAGATACGCAGTATTTT
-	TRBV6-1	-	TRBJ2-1	CASSEWRQTEEFF	TGTGCCAGCAGTGAATGGAGACAAACGGAGGAGTTCTTC
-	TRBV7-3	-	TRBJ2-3	CASSSGASVTDTQYF	TGTGCCAGCAGCTCGGGGGCTAGCGTAACAGATACGCAGTATTTT
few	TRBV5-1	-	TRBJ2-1	CASSLASRQFF	TGCGCCAGCAGCTTGGCTAGCAGGCAGTTCTTC
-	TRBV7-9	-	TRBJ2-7	CASSVGGQGGHEQYF	TGTGCCAGCAGCGTGGGCGGGCAGGGGGGTCACGAGCAGTACTTC
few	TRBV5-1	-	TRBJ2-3	CASKWTNGDTDTQYF	TGCGCCAGCAAGTGGACAAATGGGGACACAGATACGCAGTATTTT
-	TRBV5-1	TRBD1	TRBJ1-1	CASSYVGETGRRTEAFF	TGCGCCAGCAGCTATGTTGGTGAGACAGGGCGACGCACTGAAGCTTTCTTT
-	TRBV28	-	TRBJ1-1	CASSLTPTGTTEAFF	TGTGCCAGCAGCTTAACCCCCACAGGGACCACTGAAGCTTTCTTT
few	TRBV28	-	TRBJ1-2	CASSSLVDGYTF	TGTGCCAGCAGCTCCTTGGTGGATGGCTACACCTTC
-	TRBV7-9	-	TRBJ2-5	CASSLPTGTTPQETQYF	TGTGCCAGCAGCCTGCCGACGGGAACTACCCCCCAAGAGACCCAGTACTTC
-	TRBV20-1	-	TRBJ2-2	CSARWAGELFF	TGCAGTGCTAGATGGGCCGGGGAGCTGTTTTTT
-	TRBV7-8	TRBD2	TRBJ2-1	CASSSGRGNEQFF	TGTGCCAGCAGTAGCGGGAGGGGCAATGAGCAGTTCTTC
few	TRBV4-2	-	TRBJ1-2	CASSHGQGSPYGYTF	TGTGCCAGCAGCCACGGGCAGGGCAGCCCCTATGGCTACACCTTC